This TCR beta chain came from a study of cytomegalovirus exposure and HLA in healthy donors. Whole-study results and caveats: Most TCR sequences were uncommon, yet certain public TCRs appeared in many donors.

V dropped 3 bases and J dropped 2 bases, with 8 bases sitting between them. The CDR3 runs 15 residues. CDR1 is LNHDA, CDR2 SQIVND, per germline (reference sequence). Sequenced by immunoSEQ multiplex PCR; TCRdb stores in-frame clones only, minus some. The data contain roughly 52,000 clones, 93% of them singletons. This clone ranks as medium-sized (0.01 to 0.1%). Its cognate antigen is unknown. The origin of this receptor is a woman between 18 and 29 years old in good health and CMV-seropositive. Material for sequencing was PBMCs. V is TRBV19 and J is TRBJ2-6, with D possibly being TRBD2 (5 bases). The DNA for the CDR3 is TGTGCCAGTAGTATCGGGGAAACTGGGGCCAACGTCCTGACTTTC. Translation: CASSIGETGANVLTF.